These 11 T cell receptor beta chains were all obtained from the same sample, sequenced in a study of patients and donors after allogeneic stem cell transplantation. TCRdb itself ran the RT-PCR reads through MiXCR, one entry per CDR3 protein. In the table there are 390,000 or so distinct CDR3 sequences, more than 15% of which are singletons. The material sequenced was blood, either unsorted or a sorted T cell fraction (not recorded which). The origin of the receptors is a human donor who was either an allogeneic HSCT recipient or a stem cell or donor lymphocyte infusion donor (not recorded which). It is not recorded whose cells these are; they may come from a transplant donor.

This chain joins TRBV20-1 and TRBJ1-1; D unresolved. Germline assignment: CDR1 DFQATT and CDR2 SNEGSKA (reference sequence). V was shortened by 6 bases and J by 5 bases, with 10 bases between the two germline ends. This CDR3 has 11 amino acids. CDR3 protein: CSALRDTEAFF. The CDR3 bases are TGCAGTGCGCTACGTGATACTGAAGCTTTCTTT.

V is TRBV7-2 and J is TRBJ2-1; D is possibly TRBD1 (6 bases). Germline lookup yields CDR1 SGHTA and CDR2 FQGNSA. The CDR3 is 15 amino acids. Trimming removed 5 bases at V and 3 bases at J, with 14 bases between. CDR3 in DNA: TGTGCCAGCAGCATTGTGGACAGCGGCTACAATGAGCAGTTCTTC. This encodes CASSIVDSGYNEQFF.

The rearrangement joins TRBV12-3 or TRBV12-4 to TRBJ2-7; D is perhaps TRBD2 (5 bases). CDR3 length equals 12 residues. V dropped 4 bases and J dropped 5 bases, with 9 bases sitting between them. CDR3 coding DNA: TGTGCCAGCAGTTCTCGAGGGAACGAGCAGTACTTC. Residues: CASSSRGNEQYF.

This clonotype showed up just a few times. This chain links TRBV20-1 with TRBJ1-2; D is undetermined. The V and J ends lost 0 bases and 5 bases respectively, with 7 bases between them. Germline CDR1 DFQATT, CDR2 SNEGSKA (reference sequence). The CDR3 contains 12 residues. The CDR3 protein is CSARDLGYGYTF. CDR3 sequence (DNA): TGCAGTGCTAGAGATTTGGGGTATGGCTACACCTTC.

This chain joins TRBV12-3 or TRBV12-4 and TRBJ2-2; D may be TRBD1 (5 bases). The V end was cut by 4 bases, the J end by 7 bases, with 13 bases between. This CDR3 region has 14 residues. The DNA of the CDR3 is TGTGCCAGCAGTTGGGGCCTCCGGAACGGGGAGCTGTTTTTT. It translates to CASSWGLRNGELFF.

The chain couples TRBV10-3 to TRBJ1-2, with D uncertain. V gave up 7 bases and J gave up 1 base, with 10 bases separating them. Germline V CDR1 and CDR2: ENHRY, SYGVKD. CDR3 length: 13 residues. CDR3 amino acids: CAIKEADNYGYTF. In DNA form, the CDR3 reads TGTGCCATCAAAGAGGCCGATAACTATGGCTACACCTTC.

The table lists this clonotype with a few counts. The chain joins TRBV12-3 or TRBV12-4 to TRBJ2-7; TRBD1 is a possible D gene (5 bases). The V end lost 5 bases, the J end lost 0 bases, and 11 bases lay between the germline ends. CDR3 length: 14 residues. The CDR3 here is CASSKTESSYEQYF. Written as DNA, the CDR3 is TGTGCCAGCAGTAAGACAGAGAGCTCCTACGAGCAGTACTTC.

In this sample, this clonotype turned up a few times. This chain connects TRBV7-3 to TRBJ2-5; D remains unclear. The CDR3 length is 15 residues. From germline, CDR1 is SGHTA and CDR2 FQGTGA. Trimming removed 5 bases from V and 4 bases from J, with 17 bases in between. This CDR3 is CASSPTRGLRETQYF. The CDR3 region has the DNA TGTGCCAGCAGCCCCACCCGCGGTTTGAGAGAGACCCAGTACTTC.

The CDR3 loop is CASSPPEPRRATNEKLFF. In DNA form, the CDR3 reads TGTGCCAGCTCACCACCGGAGCCCCGAAGGGCAACTAATGAAAAACTGTTTTTT. The rearrangement uses TRBV18 and TRBJ1-4; no definite D call. The CDR3 totals 18 residues. The V and J ends lost 0 bases and 0 bases respectively, with 14 bases between them. CDR1 is KGHSH and CDR2 is LQKENI in the germline V gene. Together with reference TRBV18 and TRBJ1-4, the CDR3 gives the full variable domain: NAGVMQNPRHLVRRRGQEARLRCSPMKGHSHVYWYRQLPEEGLKFMVYLQKENIIDESGMPKERFSAEFPKEGPSILRIQQVVRGDSAAYFCASSPPEPRRATNEKLFFGSGTQLSVL.

This clonotype was seen more than once but under ten times. The chain couples TRBV7-3 to TRBJ2-7; the D is unclear. The CDR3 is made up of 14 amino acids. Germline V CDR1 and CDR2: SGHTA, FQGTGA. V dropped 3 bases and J dropped 3 bases, with 12 bases sitting between them. In nucleotides, the CDR3 is TGTGCCAGCAGCTTCCCGGGTGGAGACTACGAGCAGTACTTC. Its translation: CASSFPGGDYEQYF.

The chain uses TRBV6-1 and TRBJ1-2, with 7 bases fitting TRBD1. V shed 8 bases and J 7 bases; nucleotides not matched to a gene: 10. This CDR3 comprises 13 residues. Germline V gene sequence: CDR1 MNHNS, CDR2 SASEGT. Here the CDR3 reads CASSGQGGFGYTF. CDR3 DNA sequence: TGTGCCAGCTCCGGGCAGGGGGGATTTGGCTACACCTTC.